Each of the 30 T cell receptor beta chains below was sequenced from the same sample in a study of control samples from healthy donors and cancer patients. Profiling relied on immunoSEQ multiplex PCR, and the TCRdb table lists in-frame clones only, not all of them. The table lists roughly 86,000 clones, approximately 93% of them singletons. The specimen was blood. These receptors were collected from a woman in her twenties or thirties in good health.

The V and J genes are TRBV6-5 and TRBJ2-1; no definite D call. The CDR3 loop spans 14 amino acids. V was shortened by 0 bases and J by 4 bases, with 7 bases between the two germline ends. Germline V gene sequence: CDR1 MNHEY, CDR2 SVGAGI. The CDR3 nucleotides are TGTGCCAGCAGTTACTCTGGCAGATACAATGAGCAGTTCTTC. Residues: CASSYSGRYNEQFF.

The CDR3 loop reads CASSSTSGAYSYNEQFF. The CDR3 nucleotides are TGTGCCAGCAGCTCGACTAGCGGGGCTTACTCCTACAATGAGCAGTTCTTC. This chain joins TRBV11-2 and TRBJ2-1; 11 nucleotides align to TRBD2. V gave up 4 bases and J gave up 0 bases; unmatched junction bases: 5. This CDR3 contains 17 residues. Germline lookup yields CDR1 SGHAT and CDR2 FQNNGV.

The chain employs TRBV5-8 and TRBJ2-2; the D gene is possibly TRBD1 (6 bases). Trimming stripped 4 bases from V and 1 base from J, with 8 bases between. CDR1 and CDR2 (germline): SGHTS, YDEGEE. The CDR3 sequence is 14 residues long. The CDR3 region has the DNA TGTGCCAGCAGCCGACAGGAGAACACCGGGGAGCTGTTTTTT. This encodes CASSRQENTGELFF.

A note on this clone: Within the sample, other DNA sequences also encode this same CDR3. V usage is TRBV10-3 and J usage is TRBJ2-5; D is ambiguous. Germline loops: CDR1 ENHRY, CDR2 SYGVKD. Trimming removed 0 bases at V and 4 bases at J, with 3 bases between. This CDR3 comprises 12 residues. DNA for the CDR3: TGTGCCATCAGTGAGTCTGGAGAGACCCAGTACTTC. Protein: CAISESGETQYF.

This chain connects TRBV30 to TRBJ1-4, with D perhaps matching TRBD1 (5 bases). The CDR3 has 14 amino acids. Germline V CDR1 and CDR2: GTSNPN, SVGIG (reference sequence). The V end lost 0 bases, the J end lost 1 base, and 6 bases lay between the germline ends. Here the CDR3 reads CAWSVGGTNEKLFF. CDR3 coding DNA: TGTGCCTGGAGTGTTGGGGGAACTAATGAAAAACTGTTTTTT.

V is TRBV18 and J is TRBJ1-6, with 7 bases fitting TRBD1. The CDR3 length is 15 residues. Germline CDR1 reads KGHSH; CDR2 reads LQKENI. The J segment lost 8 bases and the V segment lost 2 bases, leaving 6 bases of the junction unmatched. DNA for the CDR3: TGTGCCAGCTCACCATGGCTCGACAGGGATTCACCCCTCCACTTT. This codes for CASSPWLDRDSPLHF. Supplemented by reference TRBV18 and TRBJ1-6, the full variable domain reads NAGVMQNPRHLVRRRGQEARLRCSPMKGHSHVYWYRQLPEEGLKFMVYLQKENIIDESGMPKERFSAEFPKEGPSILRIQQVVRGDSAAYFCASSPWLDRDSPLHFGNGTRLTVT.

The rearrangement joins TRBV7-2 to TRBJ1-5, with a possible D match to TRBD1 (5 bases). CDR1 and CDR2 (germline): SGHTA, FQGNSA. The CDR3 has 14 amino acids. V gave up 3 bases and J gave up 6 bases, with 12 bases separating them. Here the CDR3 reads CASSLGGESQPQHF. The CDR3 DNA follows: TGTGCCAGCAGCTTGGGGGGGGAAAGTCAGCCCCAGCATTTT. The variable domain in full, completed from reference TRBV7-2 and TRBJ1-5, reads GAGVSQSPSNKVTEKGKDVELRCDPISGHTALYWYRQSLGQGLEFLIYFQGNSAPDKSGLPSDRFSAERTGGSVSTLTIQRTQQEDSAVYLCASSLGGESQPQHFGDGTRLSIL.

CDR3 loop: CASSQRSYRGYTF. The CDR3 bases are TGTGCCAGCAGCCAACGTAGTTACAGGGGCTACACCTTC. The chain employs TRBV3-1 (or the pseudogene TRBV3-2) and TRBJ1-2; D is possibly TRBD1 (5 bases). CDR1 is LGHDT and CDR2 is YNNKEL in the germline V gene (reference sequence). This CDR3 is built from 13 residues. Trimming cost V 2 bases and J 8 bases, with 12 bases left between them.

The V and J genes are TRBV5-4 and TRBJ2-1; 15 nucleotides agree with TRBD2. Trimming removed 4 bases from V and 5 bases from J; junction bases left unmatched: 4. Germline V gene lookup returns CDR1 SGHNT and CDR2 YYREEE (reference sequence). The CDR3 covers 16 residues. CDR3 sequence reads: CASSKGLAGGNNEQFF. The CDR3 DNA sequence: TGTGCCAGCAGCAAGGGACTAGCGGGGGGAAACAATGAGCAGTTCTTC.

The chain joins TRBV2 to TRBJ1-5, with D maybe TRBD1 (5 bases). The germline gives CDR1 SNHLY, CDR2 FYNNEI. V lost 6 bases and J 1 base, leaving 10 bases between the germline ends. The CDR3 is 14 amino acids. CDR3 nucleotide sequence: TGTGCCAGCAGGAGGACAATGAGCAATCAGCCCCAGCATTTT. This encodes CASRRTMSNQPQHF. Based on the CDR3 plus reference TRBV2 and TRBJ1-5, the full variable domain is EPEVTQTPSHQVTQMGQEVILRCVPISNHLYFYWYRQILGQKVEFLVSFYNNEISEKSEIFDDQFSVERPDGSNFTLKIRSTKLEDSAMYFCASRRTMSNQPQHFGDGTRLSIL.

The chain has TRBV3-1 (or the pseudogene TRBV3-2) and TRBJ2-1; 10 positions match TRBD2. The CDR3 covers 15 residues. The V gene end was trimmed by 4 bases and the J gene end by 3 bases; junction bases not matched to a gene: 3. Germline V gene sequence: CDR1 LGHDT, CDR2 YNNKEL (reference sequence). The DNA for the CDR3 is TGTGCCAGCAGCCCACTAGCGGGGTTCTACAATGAGCAGTTCTTC. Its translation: CASSPLAGFYNEQFF.

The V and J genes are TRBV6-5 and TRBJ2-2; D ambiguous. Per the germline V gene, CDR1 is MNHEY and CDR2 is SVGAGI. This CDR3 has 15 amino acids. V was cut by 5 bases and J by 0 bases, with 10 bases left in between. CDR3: CASSPRQANTGELFF. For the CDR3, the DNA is TGTGCCAGCAGTCCTCGACAAGCGAACACCGGGGAGCTGTTTTTT.

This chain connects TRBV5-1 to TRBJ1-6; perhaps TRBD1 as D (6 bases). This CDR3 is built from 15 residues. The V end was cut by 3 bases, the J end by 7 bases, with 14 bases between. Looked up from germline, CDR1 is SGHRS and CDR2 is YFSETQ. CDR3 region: CASSSDTGQNSPLHF. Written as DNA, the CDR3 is TGCGCCAGCAGCTCCGACACAGGGCAAAATTCACCCCTCCACTTT.

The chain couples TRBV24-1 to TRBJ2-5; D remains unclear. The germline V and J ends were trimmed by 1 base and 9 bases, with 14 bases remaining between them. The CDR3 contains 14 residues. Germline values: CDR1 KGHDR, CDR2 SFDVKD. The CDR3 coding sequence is TGTGCCACCAGTGATTTAGCCAATAAAGCTCCCCAGTACTTC. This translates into CATSDLANKAPQYF.

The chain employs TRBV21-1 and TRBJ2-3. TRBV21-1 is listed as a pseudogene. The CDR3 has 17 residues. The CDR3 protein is CASSKVDRKWSTDTQYF. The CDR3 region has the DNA TGTGCCAGCAGCAAAGTGGACCGTAAGTGGAGCACAGATACGCAGTATTTT.

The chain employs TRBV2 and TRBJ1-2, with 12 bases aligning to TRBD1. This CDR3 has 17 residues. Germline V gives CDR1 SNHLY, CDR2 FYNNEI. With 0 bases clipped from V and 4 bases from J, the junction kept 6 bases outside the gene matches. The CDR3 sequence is CASSEALKGQGAYGYTF. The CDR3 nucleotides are TGTGCCAGCAGTGAAGCGCTTAAGGGACAGGGGGCCTATGGCTACACCTTC.

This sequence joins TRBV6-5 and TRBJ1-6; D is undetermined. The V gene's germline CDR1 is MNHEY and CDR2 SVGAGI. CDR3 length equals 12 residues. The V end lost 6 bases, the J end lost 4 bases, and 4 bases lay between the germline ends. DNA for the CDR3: TGTGCCAGCAGAAATTATAATTCACCCCTCCACTTT. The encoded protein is CASRNYNSPLHF.

The CDR3 spells CASSYGGGGTEAFF. CDR3 coding DNA: TGTGCCAGCAGTTACGGAGGGGGTGGCACTGAAGCTTTCTTT. This sequence joins TRBV6-5 and TRBJ1-1; D may be TRBD1 (6 bases). Germline V gives CDR1 MNHEY, CDR2 SVGAGI. Trimming took 2 bases from V and 4 from J, leaving 11 bases between them. This CDR3 has 14 amino acids.

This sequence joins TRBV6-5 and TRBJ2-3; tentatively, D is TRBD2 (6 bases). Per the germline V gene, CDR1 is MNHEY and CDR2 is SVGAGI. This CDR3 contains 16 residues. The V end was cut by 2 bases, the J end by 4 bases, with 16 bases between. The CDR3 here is CASSYGRLAGSDTQYF. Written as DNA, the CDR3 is TGTGCCAGCAGTTACGGGAGGTTGGCAGGTTCAGATACGCAGTATTTT.

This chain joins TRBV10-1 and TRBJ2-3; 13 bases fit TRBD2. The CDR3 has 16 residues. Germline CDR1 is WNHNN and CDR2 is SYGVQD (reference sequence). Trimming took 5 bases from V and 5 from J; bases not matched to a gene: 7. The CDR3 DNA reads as TGCGCCAGCAGTACGGGACTAGCGGGATCGGGAGATACGCAGTATTTT. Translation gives CASSTGLAGSGDTQYF.

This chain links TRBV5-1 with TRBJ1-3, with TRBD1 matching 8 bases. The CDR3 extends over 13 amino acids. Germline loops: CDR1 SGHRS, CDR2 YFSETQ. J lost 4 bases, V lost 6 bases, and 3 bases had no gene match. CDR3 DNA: TGCGCCAGCACGGACAGGGCCGGAAACACCATATATTTT. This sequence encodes CASTDRAGNTIYF.

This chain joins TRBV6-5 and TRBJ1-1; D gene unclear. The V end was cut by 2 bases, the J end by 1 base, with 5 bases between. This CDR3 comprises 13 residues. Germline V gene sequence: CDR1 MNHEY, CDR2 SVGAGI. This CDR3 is CASSYGRNTEAFF. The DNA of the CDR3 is TGTGCCAGCAGTTACGGCAGGAACACTGAAGCTTTCTTT.

The DNA of the CDR3 is TGTGCCAGCTCACCCGGTGTTTCACCCCTCCACTTT. This translates into CASSPGVSPLHF. The V and J genes are TRBV18 and TRBJ1-6, with D unclear. There are 12 residues in the CDR3. Trimming took off 3 bases at V and 9 bases at J, with 6 bases between the two ends. Germline CDR1 KGHSH, CDR2 LQKENI.

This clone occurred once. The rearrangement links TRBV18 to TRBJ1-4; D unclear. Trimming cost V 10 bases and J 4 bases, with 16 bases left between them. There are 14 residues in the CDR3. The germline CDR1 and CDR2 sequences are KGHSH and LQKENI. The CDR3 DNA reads TGTGCCACCTCCTTTAGAGACGATAATGAAAAACTGTTTTTT. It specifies CATSFRDDNEKLFF.

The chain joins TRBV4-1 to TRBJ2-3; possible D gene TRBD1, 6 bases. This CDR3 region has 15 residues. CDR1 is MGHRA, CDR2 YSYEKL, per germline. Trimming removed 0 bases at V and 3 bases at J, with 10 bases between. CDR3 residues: CASSQDDRKTDTQYF. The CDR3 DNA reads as TGCGCCAGCAGCCAAGATGACAGGAAGACAGATACGCAGTATTTT.

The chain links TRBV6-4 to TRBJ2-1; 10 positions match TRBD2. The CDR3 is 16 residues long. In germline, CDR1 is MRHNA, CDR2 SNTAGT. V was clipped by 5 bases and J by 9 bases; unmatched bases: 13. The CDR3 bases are TGTGCCAGCAGTCCTCTAGCGGGAGAAGGTCGTCTTGAGCAGTTCTTC. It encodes CASSPLAGEGRLEQFF.

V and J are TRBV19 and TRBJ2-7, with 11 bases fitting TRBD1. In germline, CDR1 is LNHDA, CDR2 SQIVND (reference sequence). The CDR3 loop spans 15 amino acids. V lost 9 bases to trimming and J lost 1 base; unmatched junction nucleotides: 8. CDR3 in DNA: TGTGCCAGCGGATCGGGACAGGGGGTTTCCTACGAGCAGTACTTC. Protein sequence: CASGSGQGVSYEQYF.

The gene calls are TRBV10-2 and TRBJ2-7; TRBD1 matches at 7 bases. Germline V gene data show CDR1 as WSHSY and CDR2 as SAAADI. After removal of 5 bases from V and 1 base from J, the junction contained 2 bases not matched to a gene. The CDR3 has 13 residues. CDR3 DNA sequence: TGCGCCAGCAGTAGGGGACAGTCCTACGAGCAGTACTTC. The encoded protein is CASSRGQSYEQYF.

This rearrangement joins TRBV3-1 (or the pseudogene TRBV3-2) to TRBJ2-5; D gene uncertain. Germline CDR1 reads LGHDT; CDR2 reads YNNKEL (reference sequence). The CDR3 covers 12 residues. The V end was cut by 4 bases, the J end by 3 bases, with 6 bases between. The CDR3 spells CASSRGEETQYF. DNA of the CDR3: TGTGCCAGCAGCCGGGGTGAAGAGACCCAGTACTTC.

In DNA, the CDR3 is TGTGCCAGCAGTTTAAGATTTTGGCCTAGCGAGCAAAAGGGTTACGAGCAGTACTTC. It codes for CASSLRFWPSEQKGYEQYF. The chain combines TRBV28 with TRBJ2-7; D possibly corresponds to TRBD2 (6 bases). The V gene lost 2 bases and the J gene lost 4 bases, with 27 bases spanning the gap. The CDR3 is 19 residues long. Germline CDR1 and CDR2: MDHEN and SYDVKM. Drawing the rest from reference TRBV28 and TRBJ2-7, the complete variable domain is DVKVTQSSRYLVKRTGEKVFLECVQDMDHENMFWYRQDPGLGLRLIYFSYDVKMKEKGDIPEGYSVSREKKERFSLILESASTNQTSMYLCASSLRFWPSEQKGYEQYFGPGTRLTVT.